Given below is one T cell receptor beta chain in context. This clonotype was recorded a few times. This clone's antigen is unknown. Base qualities are not at hand, and no much larger clone is one base apart. The data were obtained in a study of identical twins listed by TCRdb under 2016. Some background on the complete study: To test whether fetal clonotypes persist, this study deep-sequenced TCR alpha and beta repertoires from monozygotic twins, from unrelated adults of various ages, and from cord blood. To rule out contamination, the twin experiments were replicated at different times with different library preparation protocols.

General study outcomes and caveats: Compared with coincidental sharing between unrelated individuals, out-of-frame TCR alpha sequences shared between twins showed an excess of sequences with low generation probability. Out-of-frame TCR alpha sharing in monozygotic twins was systematically underestimated by recombination models, whereas sharing between unrelated individuals was in agreement with the recombination models. Zero-insertion analyses could be partly confounded by invariant T cells such as MAIT and iNKT, although diverse VJ usage argued against such confounding for most clonotypes. Excess twin sharing in beta out-of-frame sequences was weaker because fewer shared sequences lowered the signal-to-noise ratio. Abundant cord blood beta clonotypes had fewer insertions, young adult naive repertoires showed a similar but weaker trend, and memory repertoires showed no such trend. Because the same donors could not be followed over many years, the conclusions relied on cross-sectional statistical analysis.

Every donor was a healthy Caucasian. The twin cohort consisted of three pairs of female monozygotic twins, all aged about 18 to 29 years. Peripheral blood mononuclear cells were used as the source from which RNA for TCR libraries was isolated. To prepare the library, 5' RACE was applied. Sequenced on an Illumina HiSeq 2000. A universal primer binding site was introduced by template switching, and a unique molecular identifier was present in the final cDNA, enabling accurate counting of TCR cDNA molecules. First-strand cDNA for TCR alpha and beta chains was synthesized from specific primers in the conserved constant-segment region. To control for contamination, every cDNA library carried two barcodes: a SMART-Mk sample barcode plus Illumina barcodes. TruSeq adapter sequences along with Illumina sample barcodes were introduced in two successive PCR steps. The TCR alpha and beta cDNA libraries were sequenced on the Illumina HiSeq platform using custom primers. Per the authors' processing: Raw reads were processed with MiGEC to extract unique molecular identifiers, and MiXCR was used to determine CDR3 positions. Recombination models were inferred per individual with the repgenHMM and IGoR tools using an EM algorithm. The tcR package in R was used for shared clonotype analysis, with sharing normalized by the product of cloneset sizes. Out-of-frame nonproductive sequences were analyzed to study raw recombination free of thymic and clonal selection effects. TCRdb's own reprocessing of the public reads used fastp at Q25 and MiXCR and kept productive beta chains. Every CDR3 protein is listed once, alongside the most common genes and DNA of its rows. The V and J calls and clone size come from TCRdb's table, not from the authors' own analysis. The sample has 500,000 to 700,000 distinct CDR3 sequences on record, 7.1% of them singletons. The top ten constitute approximately 1.5% of the sample.

The data were also submitted as part of a second study, on yellow fever vaccine responses in identical twins. That second report states: According to the authors, the vaccine-induced T cell response in identical twins seemed to be partly convergent and partly specific to each individual. In identical twins, the study followed T cell clones that responded to the vaccine with precision.

The specimen was PBMCs. The sequence was collected from a woman aged 18-35 years in good health.

The nucleotide sequence is given as TGCAGTGCCCCCGAGACGGGAGGGTTAAGCGAGCAGTTCTTC. This sequence encodes CSAPETGGLSEQFF. The chain is encoded by TRBV20-1 joined to TRBJ2-1, with 8 middle bases fitting TRBD2. From its cysteine to its phenylalanine, the CDR3 spans 14 amino acids. Just the 42-base CDR3 DNA is kept, in frame starting at base 1. V loses 6 bases at its end and J loses 10 bases; junction bases beyond the gene matches: 14. Based on the germline V gene (reference sequence), the CDR1 and CDR2 sequences are DFQATT and SNEGSKA.